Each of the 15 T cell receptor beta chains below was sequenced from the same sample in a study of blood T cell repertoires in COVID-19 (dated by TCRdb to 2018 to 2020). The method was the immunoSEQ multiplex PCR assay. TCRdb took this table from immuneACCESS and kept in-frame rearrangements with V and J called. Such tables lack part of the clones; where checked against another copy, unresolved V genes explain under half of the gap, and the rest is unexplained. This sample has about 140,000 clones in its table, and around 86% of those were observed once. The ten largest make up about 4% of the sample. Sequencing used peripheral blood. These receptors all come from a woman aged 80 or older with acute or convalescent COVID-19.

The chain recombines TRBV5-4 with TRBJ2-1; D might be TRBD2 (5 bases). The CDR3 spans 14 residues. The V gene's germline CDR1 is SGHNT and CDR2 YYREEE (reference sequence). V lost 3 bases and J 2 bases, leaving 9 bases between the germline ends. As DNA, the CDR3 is TGTGCCAGCAGCTATGCCGGGGCCTACAATGAGCAGTTCTTC. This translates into CASSYAGAYNEQFF.

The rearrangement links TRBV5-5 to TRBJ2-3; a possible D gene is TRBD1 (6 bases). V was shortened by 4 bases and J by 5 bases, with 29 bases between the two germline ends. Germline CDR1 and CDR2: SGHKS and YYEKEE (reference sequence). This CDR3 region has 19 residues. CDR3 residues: CASSTGLGHTGSIGDTQYF. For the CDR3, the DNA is TGTGCCAGCAGCACCGGATTGGGACACACGGGCAGCATCGGAGATACGCAGTATTTT.

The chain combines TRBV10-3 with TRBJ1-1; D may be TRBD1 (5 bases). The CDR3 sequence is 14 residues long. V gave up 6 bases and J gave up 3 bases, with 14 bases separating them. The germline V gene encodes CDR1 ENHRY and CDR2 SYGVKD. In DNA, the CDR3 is TGTGCCATCAGACCAAGAACAGGCGACACTGAAGCTTTCTTT. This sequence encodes CAIRPRTGDTEAFF.

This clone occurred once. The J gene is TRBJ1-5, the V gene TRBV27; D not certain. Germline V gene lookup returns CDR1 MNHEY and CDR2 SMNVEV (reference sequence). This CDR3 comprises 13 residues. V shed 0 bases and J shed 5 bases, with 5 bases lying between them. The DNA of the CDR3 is TGTGCCAGCAGTTTATCCCGGGATCAGCCCCAGCATTTT. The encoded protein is CASSLSRDQPQHF.

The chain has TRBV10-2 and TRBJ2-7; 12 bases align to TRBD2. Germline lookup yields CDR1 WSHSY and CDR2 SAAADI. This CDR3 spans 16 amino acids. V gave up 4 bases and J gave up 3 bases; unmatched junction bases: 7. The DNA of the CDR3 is TGCGCCAGCAGTGGATTGACTAGCGGGAGTAGCTACGAGCAGTACTTC. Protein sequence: CASSGLTSGSSYEQYF.

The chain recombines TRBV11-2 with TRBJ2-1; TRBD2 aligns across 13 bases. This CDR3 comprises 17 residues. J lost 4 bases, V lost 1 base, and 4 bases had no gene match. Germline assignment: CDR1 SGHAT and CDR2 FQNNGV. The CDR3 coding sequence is TGTGCCAGCAGCTTAGGGACTAGCGGGAGATGGTACAATGAGCAGTTCTTC. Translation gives CASSLGTSGRWYNEQFF. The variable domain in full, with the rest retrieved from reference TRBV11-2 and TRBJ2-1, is EAGVAQSPRYKIIEKRQSVAFWCNPISGHATLYWYQQILGQGPKLLIQFQNNGVVDDSQLPKDRFSAERLKGVDSTLKIQPAKLEDSAVYLCASSLGTSGRWYNEQFFGPGTRLTVL.

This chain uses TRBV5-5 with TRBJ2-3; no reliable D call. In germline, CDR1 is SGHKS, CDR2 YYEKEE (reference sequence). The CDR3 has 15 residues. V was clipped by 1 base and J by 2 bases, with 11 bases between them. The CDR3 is CASSLLWRPTDTQYF. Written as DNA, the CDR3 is TGTGCCAGCAGCTTGCTTTGGCGGCCCACAGATACGCAGTATTTT. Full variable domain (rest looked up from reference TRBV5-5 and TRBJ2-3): DAGVTQSPTHLIKTRGQQVTLRCSPISGHKSVSWYQQVLGQGPQFIFQYYEKEERGRGNFPDRFSARQFPNYSSELNVNALLLGDSALYLCASSLLWRPTDTQYFGPGTRLTVL.

This CDR3 reads CASSVVGLGELFF. CDR3 bases: TGTGCCAGCAGTGTCGTGGGCCTCGGGGAGCTGTTTTTT. The chain carries TRBV2 and TRBJ2-2, with D unresolved. Trimming pared 4 bases from V and 7 bases from J, leaving 10 bases between. Germline lookup yields CDR1 SNHLY and CDR2 FYNNEI. This CDR3 is 13 amino acids long.

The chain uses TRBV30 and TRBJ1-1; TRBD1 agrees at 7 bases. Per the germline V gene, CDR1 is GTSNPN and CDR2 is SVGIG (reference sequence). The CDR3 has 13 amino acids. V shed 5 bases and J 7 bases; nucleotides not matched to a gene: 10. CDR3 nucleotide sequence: TGTGCCTGGGAAGACAGGGAAAGAATTGAAGCTTTCTTT. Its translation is CAWEDRERIEAFF.

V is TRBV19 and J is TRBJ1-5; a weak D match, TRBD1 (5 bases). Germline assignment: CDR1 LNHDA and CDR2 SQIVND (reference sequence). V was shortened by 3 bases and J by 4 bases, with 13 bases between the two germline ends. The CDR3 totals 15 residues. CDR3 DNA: TGTGCCAGTAGTATGGGGCGCTCGGCTAATCAGCCCCAGCATTTT. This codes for CASSMGRSANQPQHF.

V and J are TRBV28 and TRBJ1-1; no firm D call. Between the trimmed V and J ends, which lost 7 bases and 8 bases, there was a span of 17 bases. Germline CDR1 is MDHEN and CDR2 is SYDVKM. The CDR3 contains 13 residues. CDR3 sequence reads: CASTSSYGREAFF. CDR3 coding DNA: TGTGCCAGCACCTCCTCATATGGCCGCGAAGCTTTCTTT.

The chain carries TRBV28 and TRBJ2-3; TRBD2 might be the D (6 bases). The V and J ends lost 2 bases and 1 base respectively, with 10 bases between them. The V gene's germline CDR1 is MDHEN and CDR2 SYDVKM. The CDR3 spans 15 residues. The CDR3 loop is CASSLGSSGTDTQYF. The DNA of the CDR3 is TGTGCCAGCAGTTTAGGATCTAGCGGCACAGATACGCAGTATTTT.

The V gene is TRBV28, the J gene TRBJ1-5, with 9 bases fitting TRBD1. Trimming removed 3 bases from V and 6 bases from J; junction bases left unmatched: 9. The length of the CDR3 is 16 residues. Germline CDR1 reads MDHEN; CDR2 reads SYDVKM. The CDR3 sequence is CASSFWGQGIFQPQHF. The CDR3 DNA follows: TGTGCCAGCAGTTTCTGGGGACAGGGTATTTTTCAGCCCCAGCATTTT.

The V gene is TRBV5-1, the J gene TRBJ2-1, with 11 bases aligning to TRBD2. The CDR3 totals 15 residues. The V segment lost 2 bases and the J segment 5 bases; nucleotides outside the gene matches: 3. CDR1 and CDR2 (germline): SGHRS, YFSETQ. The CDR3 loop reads CASSLGTSGHNEQFF. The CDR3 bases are TGCGCCAGCAGCTTAGGGACTAGCGGTCACAATGAGCAGTTCTTC.

The CDR3 reads CASSHRGTNTEAFF. CDR3 sequence (DNA): TGTGCCAGCAGTCACAGGGGGACCAACACTGAAGCTTTCTTT. The chain employs TRBV27 and TRBJ1-1; 8 nucleotides agree with TRBD1. Germline V gives CDR1 MNHEY, CDR2 SMNVEV (reference sequence). Germline trimming cut 5 bases from V and 2 bases from J; bases unmatched to any gene: 4. The CDR3 loop spans 14 amino acids.